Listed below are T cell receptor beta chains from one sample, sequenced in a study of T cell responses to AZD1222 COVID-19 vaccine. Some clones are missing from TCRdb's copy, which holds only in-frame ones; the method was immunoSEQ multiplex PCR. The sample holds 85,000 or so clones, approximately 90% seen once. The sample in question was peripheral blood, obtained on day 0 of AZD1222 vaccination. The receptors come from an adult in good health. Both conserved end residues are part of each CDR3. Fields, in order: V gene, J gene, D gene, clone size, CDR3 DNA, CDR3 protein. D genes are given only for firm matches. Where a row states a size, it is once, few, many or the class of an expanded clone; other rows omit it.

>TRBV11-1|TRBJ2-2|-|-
TGTGCCAGCAGCTTAGGTTGGAGGAACACCGGGGAGCTGTTTTTT
CASSLGWRNTGELFF
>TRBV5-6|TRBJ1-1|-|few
TGTGCCAGCAGCTTAACGGTCTCACCCCTTTATATGAACACTGAAGCTTTCTTT
CASSLTVSPLYMNTEAFF
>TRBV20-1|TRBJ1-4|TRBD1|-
TGCAGTGCTCAACTACAGGGGCAACTGTTTTTT
CSAQLQGQLFF
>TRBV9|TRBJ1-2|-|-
TGTGCCAGCCAACGGGGGACCTATGGCTACACCTTC
CASQRGTYGYTF
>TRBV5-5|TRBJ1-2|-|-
TGTGCCAGCAGCTTCACAGACCCCTATGGCTACACCTTC
CASSFTDPYGYTF
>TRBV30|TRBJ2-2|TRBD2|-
TGTGCCTGGAGTGTAATGGCGGGGGGTACCGGGGAGCTGTTTTTT
CAWSVMAGGTGELFF
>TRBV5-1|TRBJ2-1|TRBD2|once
TGCGCCAGCAGCTTGAGTATAGAGCGGGGGGCATCCTACAATGAGCAGTTCTTC
CASSLSIERGASYNEQFF
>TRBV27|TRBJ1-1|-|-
TGTGCCAGCAGTTTATCGGCATCTACGAACACTGAAGCTTTCTTT
CASSLSASTNTEAFF
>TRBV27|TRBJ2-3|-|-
TGTGCCAGCAGTTTCCGACAGAACACAGATACGCAGTATTTT
CASSFRQNTDTQYF
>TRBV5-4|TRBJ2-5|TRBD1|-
TGTGCCAGCAGTCTAGACAGGGGAAGAGAGACCCAGTACTTC
CASSLDRGRETQYF
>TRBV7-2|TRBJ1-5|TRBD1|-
TGTGCCAGCAGCCCTACCTCCCAGGGGACAGCTAATGCGGGGCAGCCCCAGCATTTT
CASSPTSQGTANAGQPQHF
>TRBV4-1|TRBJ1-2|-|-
TGCGCCAGCAGGCAAGTCCGTACCCCGACGTCGCCGGCGGGGAATGGCTACACCTTC
CASRQVRTPTSPAGNGYTF
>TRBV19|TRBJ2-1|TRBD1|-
TGTGCCAGTAGGACAGGGGGACGGTATGAGCAGTTCTTC
CASRTGGRYEQFF
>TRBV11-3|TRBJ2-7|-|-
TGTGCCAGCAGCAGACTTCCGGGGGCGTCCTACGAGCAGTACTTC
CASSRLPGASYEQYF
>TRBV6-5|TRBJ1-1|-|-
TGTGCCAGCATCGGTGATATAACAGCGAATGCTTTCTTT
CASIGDITANAFF
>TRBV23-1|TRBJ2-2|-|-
TGCGCCAGCAGTCTATCGTTGACGAACACCGGGGAGCTGTTTTTT
CASSLSLTNTGELFF
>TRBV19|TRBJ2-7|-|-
TGTGCCAGTATTGACGGGAACTCCTACGAGCAGTACTTC
CASIDGNSYEQYF
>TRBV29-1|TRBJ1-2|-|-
TGCAGCGTGGGGGAGATCTATGGCTACACCTTC
CSVGEIYGYTF
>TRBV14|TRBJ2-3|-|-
TGTGCCAGCAGCCAAGATCTGCGGGCAGATACGCAGTATTTT
CASSQDLRADTQYF
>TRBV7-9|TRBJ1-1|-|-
TGTGCCAGCAGCTTAGGAGCAGAAAACACTGAAGCTTTCTTT
CASSLGAENTEAFF
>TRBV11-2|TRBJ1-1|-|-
TGTGCCAGCAGCCCGCAAAGGGTAGGCTCTGAAGCTTTCTTT
CASSPQRVGSEAFF
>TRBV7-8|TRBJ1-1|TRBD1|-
TGTGCCAGCAGCTTCCGACAGGGCGCACGGACTGAAGCTTTCTTT
CASSFRQGARTEAFF
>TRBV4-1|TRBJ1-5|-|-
TGCGCCAGCAGCCCCGGACAGAGCAATCAGCCCCAGCATTTT
CASSPGQSNQPQHF
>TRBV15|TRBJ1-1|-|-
TGTGCCACCAGCAGGGGGTACGGAAAGAGGAGCACTGAAGCTTTCTTT
CATSRGYGKRSTEAFF
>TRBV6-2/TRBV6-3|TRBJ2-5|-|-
TGTGCCAGCAGTTACCGCCCCTGGCAGCAAGAGACCCAGTACTTC
CASSYRPWQQETQYF
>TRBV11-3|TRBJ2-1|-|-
TGTGCCAGCAGCGCCTCTTATGAGCAGTTCTTC
CASSASYEQFF
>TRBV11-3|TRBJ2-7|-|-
TGTGCCAGCAGCCCACTGGACTCTCTCTACGAGCAGTACTTC
CASSPLDSLYEQYF
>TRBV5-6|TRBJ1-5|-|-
TGTGCCAGCAGCATCGGACGGGCGTATAGCAATCAGCCCCAGCATTTT
CASSIGRAYSNQPQHF
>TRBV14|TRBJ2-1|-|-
TGTGCCAGCAGCCATGTTAACAGTCCCGTAAATGAGCAGTTCTTC
CASSHVNSPVNEQFF
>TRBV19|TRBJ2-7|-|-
TGTGCCAGTATGGGGTATGAAGAATACGAGCAGTACTTC
CASMGYEEYEQYF
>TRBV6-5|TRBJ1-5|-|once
TGTGCCAGCAGTTACGGGGCACCTTATAGCAATCAGCCCCAGCATTTT
CASSYGAPYSNQPQHF
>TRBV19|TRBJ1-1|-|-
TGTGCCAGTAGTATTGCGGGGTATACTGAAGCTTTCTTT
CASSIAGYTEAFF
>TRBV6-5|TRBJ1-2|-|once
TGTGCCAGCAGAGGACAGATCGGCTACACCTTC
CASRGQIGYTF
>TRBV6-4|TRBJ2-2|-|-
TGTGCCAGCAGTGACTCGCGTAGGGGAGGCACCGGGGAGCTGTTTTTT
CASSDSRRGGTGELFF
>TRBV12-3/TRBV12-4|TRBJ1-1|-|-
TGTGCCAGCAGTTTAAGGTATGAAGCTTTCTTT
CASSLRYEAFF
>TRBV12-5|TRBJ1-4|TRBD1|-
TGTGCTAGTGGGCAGGGACAGAGAAATGAAAAACTGTTTTTT
CASGQGQRNEKLFF
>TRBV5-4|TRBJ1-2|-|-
TGTGCCAGCAGGCCAACACCTCTCTCCTATGGCTACACCTTC
CASRPTPLSYGYTF
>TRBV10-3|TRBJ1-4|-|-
TGTGCCACATTCTCGACTTATGGTGAAAAACTGTTTTTT
CATFSTYGEKLFF
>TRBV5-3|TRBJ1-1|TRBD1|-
TGTGCCAGAAGCTTGGTCGGACAGGGTTGGACTGAAGCTTTCTTT
CARSLVGQGWTEAFF
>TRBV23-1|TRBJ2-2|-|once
TGCGCCAGCAGTCAACGAATCCAGGATATTCCGAACACCGGGGAGCTGTTTTTT
CASSQRIQDIPNTGELFF
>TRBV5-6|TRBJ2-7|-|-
TGTGCCAGCAGCCCGGACATTATGGGAGAGCAGTACTTC
CASSPDIMGEQYF
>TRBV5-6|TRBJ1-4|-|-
TGTGCCAGCAGCCCCAGGGTGCAGGCTGAAAAACTGTTTTTT
CASSPRVQAEKLFF